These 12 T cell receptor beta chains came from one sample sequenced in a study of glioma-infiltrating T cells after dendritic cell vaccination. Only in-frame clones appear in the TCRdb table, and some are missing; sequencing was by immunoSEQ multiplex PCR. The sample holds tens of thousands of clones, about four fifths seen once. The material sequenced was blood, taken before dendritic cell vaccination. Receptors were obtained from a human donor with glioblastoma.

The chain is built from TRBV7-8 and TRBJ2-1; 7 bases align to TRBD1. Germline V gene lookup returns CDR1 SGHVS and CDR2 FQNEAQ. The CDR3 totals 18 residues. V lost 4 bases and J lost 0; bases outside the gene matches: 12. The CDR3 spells CASSSRPATGDSYNEQFF. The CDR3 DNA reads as TGTGCCAGCAGCTCCCGACCCGCTACAGGGGACTCCTACAATGAGCAGTTCTTC.

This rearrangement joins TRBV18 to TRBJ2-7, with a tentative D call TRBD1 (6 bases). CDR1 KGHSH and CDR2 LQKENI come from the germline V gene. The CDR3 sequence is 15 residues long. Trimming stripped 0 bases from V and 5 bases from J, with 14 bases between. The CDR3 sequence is CASSPPQGFGNEQYF. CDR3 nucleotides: TGTGCCAGCTCACCACCACAGGGTTTCGGGAACGAGCAGTACTTC.

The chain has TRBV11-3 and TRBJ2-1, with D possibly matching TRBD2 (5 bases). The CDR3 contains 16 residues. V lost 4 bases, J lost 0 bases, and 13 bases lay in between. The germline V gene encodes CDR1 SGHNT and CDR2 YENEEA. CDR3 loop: CASSSRDYGSYNEQFF. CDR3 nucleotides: TGTGCCAGCAGCTCCCGGGATTATGGCTCCTACAATGAGCAGTTCTTC.

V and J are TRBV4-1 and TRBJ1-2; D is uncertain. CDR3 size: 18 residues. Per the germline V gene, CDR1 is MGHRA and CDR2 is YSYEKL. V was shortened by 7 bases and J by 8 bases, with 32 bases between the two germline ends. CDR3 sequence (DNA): TGCGCCAGCACCACCCCGAGAAAATCCCCCTCCCACCTCACGGGCTACACCTTC. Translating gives CASTTPRKSPSHLTGYTF.

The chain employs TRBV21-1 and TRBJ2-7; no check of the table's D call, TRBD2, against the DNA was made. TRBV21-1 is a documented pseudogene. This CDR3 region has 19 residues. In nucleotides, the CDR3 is TGTGCCAGCAGCAATCGACACCGACACCTCCGGAGGGGCCCCTACGAGCAGTACGTC. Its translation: CASSNRHRHLRRGPYEQYV.

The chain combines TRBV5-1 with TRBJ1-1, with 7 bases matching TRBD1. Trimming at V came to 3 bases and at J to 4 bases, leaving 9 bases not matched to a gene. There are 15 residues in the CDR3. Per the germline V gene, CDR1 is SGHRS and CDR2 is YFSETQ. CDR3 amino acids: CASSSGDSASTEAFF. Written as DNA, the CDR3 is TGCGCCAGCAGCTCTGGGGACAGTGCTAGCACTGAAGCTTTCTTT.

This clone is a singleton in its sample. The CDR3 reads CASSIAGGRYTSTDTQYF. The CDR3 region has the DNA TGTGCCAGTAGTATTGCGGGAGGCCGATACACTAGCACAGATACGCAGTATTTT. This rearrangement joins TRBV19 to TRBJ2-3; 8 bases agree with TRBD2. Germline lookup yields CDR1 LNHDA and CDR2 SQIVND (reference sequence). With 3 bases clipped from V and 0 bases from J, the junction kept 11 bases outside the gene matches. The CDR3 contains 18 residues. Supplemented by reference TRBV19 and TRBJ2-3, the full variable domain reads DGGITQSPKYLFRKEGQNVTLSCEQNLNHDAMYWYRQDPGQGLRLIYYSQIVNDFQKGDIAEGYSVSREKKESFPLTVTSAQKNPTAFYLCASSIAGGRYTSTDTQYFGPGTRLTVL.

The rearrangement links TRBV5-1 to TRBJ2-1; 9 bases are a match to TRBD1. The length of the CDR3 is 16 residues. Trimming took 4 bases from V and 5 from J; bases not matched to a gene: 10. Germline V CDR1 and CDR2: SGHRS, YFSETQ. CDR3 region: CASSGGDRVLNNEQFF. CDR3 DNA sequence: TGCGCCAGCAGCGGAGGGGACAGGGTTCTTAACAATGAGCAGTTCTTC.

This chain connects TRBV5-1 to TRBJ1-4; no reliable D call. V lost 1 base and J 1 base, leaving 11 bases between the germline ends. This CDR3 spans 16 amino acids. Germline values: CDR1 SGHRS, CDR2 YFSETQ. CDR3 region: CASSLFGGITNEKLFF. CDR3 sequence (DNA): TGCGCCAGCAGCTTGTTTGGCGGAATAACTAATGAAAAACTGTTTTTT.

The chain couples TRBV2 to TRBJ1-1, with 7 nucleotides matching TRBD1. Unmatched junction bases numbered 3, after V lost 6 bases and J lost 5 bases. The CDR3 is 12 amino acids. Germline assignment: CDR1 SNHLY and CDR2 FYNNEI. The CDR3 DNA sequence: TGTGCCAGCAGAGAGACAGGGACTGAAGCTTTCTTT. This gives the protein CASRETGTEAFF.

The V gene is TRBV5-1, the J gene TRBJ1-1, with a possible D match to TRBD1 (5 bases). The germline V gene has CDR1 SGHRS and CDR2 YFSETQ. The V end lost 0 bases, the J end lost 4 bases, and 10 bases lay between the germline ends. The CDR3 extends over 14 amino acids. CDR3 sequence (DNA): TGCGCCAGCAGCTTGGAAGGGGTGGGCACTGAAGCTTTCTTT. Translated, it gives CASSLEGVGTEAFF.

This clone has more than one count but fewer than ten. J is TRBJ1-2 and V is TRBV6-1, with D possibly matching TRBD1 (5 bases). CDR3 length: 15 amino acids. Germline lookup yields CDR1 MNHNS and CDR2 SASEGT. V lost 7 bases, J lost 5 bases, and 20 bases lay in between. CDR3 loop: CASILNPQEFYGYTF. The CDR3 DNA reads TGTGCCAGCATTCTTAATCCACAGGAGTTTTATGGCTACACCTTC.